This T cell receptor (beta chain) stems from a study of cytomegalovirus exposure and HLA in healthy donors. General study results and limits: Later examination showed HLA-associated TCR beta chains had greater clonal expansion than equally common others. In a later analysis, TCR beta V- and J-gene trimming showed a link to a missense DCLRE1C variant. In an earlier analysis, most TCR beta V segments were productive about 90% or about 30% of the time. Per a later analysis, about 18,000 TCR beta sequences showed association with HLA alleles at 0.05 false discovery rate.

Worth noting for this clone: Its antigen remains unknown.

The J segment lost 3 bases and the V segment lost 5 bases, leaving 15 bases of the junction unmatched. This CDR3 contains 17 residues. Per the germline V gene, CDR1 is MNHEY and CDR2 is SMNVEV (reference sequence). A multiplex PCR was run with 60 Vbeta primers and 13 Jbeta primers. The method was immunoSEQ multiplex PCR; TCRdb's version includes in-frame clones alone and lacks a portion of them. The data hold some 120,000 clones, with 79% observed a single time. The material sequenced was PBMCs. The TCR sequence derives from a man aged 30-40 years in good health and CMV-seropositive. J is TRBJ2-7 and V is TRBV27, with TRBD2 matching 8 bases. The CDR3 DNA is TGTGCCAGCAGTCCGCTAGCGGGCGAAGGTTTGTTCTACGAGCAGTACTTC. Translation gives CASSPLAGEGLFYEQYF.